The 23 T cell receptor beta chains below were found in one sample sequenced in a study of brain T cells in children with intractable seizures. Sequenced by immunoSEQ multiplex PCR; TCRdb stores in-frame clones only, minus some. The repertoire holds roughly 120,000 clones, around 94% seen once, with 3.5% to 4% in the top ten. This specimen was peripheral blood, taken at surgery. These TCRs come from a boy under two years old with hemimegalencephaly and intractable seizures.

This chain connects TRBV7-9 to TRBJ1-2; 9 nucleotides match TRBD1. V gave up 5 bases and J gave up 4 bases; unmatched junction bases: 5. CDR1 SEHNR and CDR2 FQNEAQ come from the germline V gene (reference sequence). The CDR3 consists of 14 residues. The CDR3: CASSPGQGFYGYTF. In DNA, the CDR3 is TGTGCCAGCAGCCCGGGACAGGGTTTCTATGGCTACACCTTC.

V is TRBV11-2 and J is TRBJ2-7; D gene ambiguous. Germline V gene lookup returns CDR1 SGHAT and CDR2 FQNNGV. Trimming removed 1 base at V and 3 bases at J, with 7 bases between. CDR3 length: 13 residues. The CDR3 region is CASSLGPHYEQYF. The CDR3 coding sequence is TGTGCCAGCAGCTTAGGTCCTCACTACGAGCAGTACTTC.

This chain links TRBV6-5 with TRBJ2-3; no clear D gene. Germline values: CDR1 MNHEY, CDR2 SVGAGI. This CDR3 is built from 15 residues. V lost 6 bases and J 1 base, leaving 14 bases between the germline ends. CDR3 nucleotides: TGTGCCAGCAGCAGTTGGGCCCGGGGCACAGATACGCAGTATTTT. This sequence encodes CASSSWARGTDTQYF.

This chain uses TRBV3-1 (or the pseudogene TRBV3-2) with TRBJ2-7, with 8 positions matching TRBD2. V shed 4 bases and J 12 bases; nucleotides not matched to a gene: 5. CDR1 LGHDT and CDR2 YNNKEL come from the germline V gene (reference sequence). The CDR3 covers 11 residues. CDR3 region: CASSLAGKWYF. CDR3 nucleotide sequence: TGTGCCAGCAGCCTAGCGGGAAAATGGTACTTC.

The rearrangement joins TRBV7-2 to TRBJ2-2; D uncertain. V lost 3 bases and J 5 bases, leaving 7 bases between the germline ends. From germline, CDR1 is SGHTA and CDR2 FQGNSA. The CDR3 runs 13 residues. The CDR3 loop reads CASSLWVTGELFF. The DNA for the CDR3 is TGTGCCAGCAGCTTGTGGGTGACCGGGGAGCTGTTTTTT. The full variable domain, in which reference TRBV7-2 and TRBJ2-2 provide the parts outside the CDR3, is GAGVSQSPSNKVTEKGKDVELRCDPISGHTALYWYRQSLGQGLEFLIYFQGNSAPDKSGLPSDRFSAERTGGSVSTLTIQRTQQEDSAVYLCASSLWVTGELFFGEGSRLTVL.

This clone turned up a few times. The chain employs TRBV19 and TRBJ1-3, with TRBD1 matching 7 bases. This CDR3 is 13 amino acids long. Trimming took 7 bases from V and 5 from J; bases not matched to a gene: 5. Germline values: CDR1 LNHDA, CDR2 SQIVND (reference sequence). In DNA form, the CDR3 reads TGTGCCAGTACCCCGACAGGGAGAAACACCATATATTTT. This codes for CASTPTGRNTIYF.

V usage is TRBV10-3 and J usage is TRBJ2-7; D ambiguous. This CDR3 contains 14 residues. Deletions cut 7 bases from V and 1 base from J, with 14 bases between. CDR1 is ENHRY and CDR2 is SYGVKD in the germline V gene. The chain's CDR3 is CAIKSDPTSYEQYF. For the CDR3, the DNA is TGTGCCATCAAATCGGACCCCACATCCTACGAGCAGTACTTC.

The chain couples TRBV29-1 to TRBJ1-2, with D unclear. This CDR3 has 11 amino acids. CDR1 is SQVTM, CDR2 ANQGSEA, per germline. Deletions cut 2 bases from V and 8 bases from J, with 9 bases between. CDR3 DNA: TGCAGCGTTGAACAGGTTTACGGCTACACCTTC. Its translation is CSVEQVYGYTF.

The genes are TRBV30 and TRBJ1-5; TRBD1 is a possible D gene (6 bases). The germline CDR1 and CDR2 sequences are GTSNPN and SVGIG (reference sequence). This CDR3 spans 13 amino acids. The V gene lost 2 bases and the J gene lost 4 bases, with 9 bases spanning the gap. The CDR3 reads CAWSRTENQPQHF. The CDR3 DNA reads as TGTGCCTGGAGTAGGACAGAAAATCAGCCCCAGCATTTT.

The V call is TRBV4-1, the J call TRBJ2-7; a weak D match, TRBD2 (6 bases). Looked up from germline, CDR1 is MGHRA and CDR2 is YSYEKL. The CDR3 consists of 14 residues. Trimming cost V 3 bases and J 2 bases, with 11 bases left between them. CDR3 loop: CASSHGGRPYEQYF. CDR3 coding DNA: TGCGCCAGCAGCCATGGAGGGAGGCCCTACGAGCAGTACTTC.

This rearrangement joins TRBV5-1 to TRBJ2-3, with 10 bases identical to TRBD2. The trim removed 5 bases at V and 4 bases at J, leaving 7 bases unmatched. Germline assignment: CDR1 SGHRS and CDR2 YFSETQ. CDR3 length: 15 amino acids. The DNA of the CDR3 is TGCGCCAGCAGGCCAGCGGGAGGGGGGGCAGATACGCAGTATTTT. Amino acids: CASRPAGGGADTQYF.

The chain carries TRBV7-3 and TRBJ2-7; a possible D gene is TRBD2 (6 bases). Trimming removed 0 bases at V and 4 bases at J, with 10 bases between. The germline V gene has CDR1 SGHTA and CDR2 FQGTGA. The CDR3 contains 14 residues. The DNA of the CDR3 is TGTGCCAGCAGCTTAACGGCGGGGTCTTACGAGCAGTACTTC. Amino acid sequence: CASSLTAGSYEQYF.

The chain joins TRBV4-3 to TRBJ2-2, with 8 bases matching TRBD1. Germline V CDR1 and CDR2: LGHNA, YSLEER. The CDR3 covers 17 residues. V shed 4 bases and J 6 bases; nucleotides not matched to a gene: 13. The DNA for the CDR3 is TGCGCCAGCAGCCGCCGACAGGGGAGGATAGGCCCCGGGGAGCTGTTTTTT. Residues: CASSRRQGRIGPGELFF.

This rearrangement joins TRBV14 to TRBJ2-1; 14 nucleotides line up with TRBD2. Germline V gene sequence: CDR1 SGHDN, CDR2 FVKESK. The CDR3 runs to 19 residues. The trim removed 0 bases at V and 8 bases at J, leaving 12 bases unmatched. The CDR3 loop reads CASSQEIPWTSGRLDEQFF. The CDR3, as DNA: TGTGCCAGCAGCCAAGAGATCCCTTGGACTAGCGGGAGGTTGGATGAGCAGTTCTTC.

The V call is TRBV6-5, the J call TRBJ1-1; D not certain. The germline CDR1 and CDR2 sequences are MNHEY and SVGAGI. The length of the CDR3 is 11 residues. V was clipped by 6 bases and J by 6 bases, with 8 bases between them. The CDR3, as DNA: TGTGCCAGCAGCCAAGGACCTGAAGCTTTCTTT. It translates to CASSQGPEAFF.

The rearrangement uses TRBV12-3 or TRBV12-4 and TRBJ1-2; D is unresolved. V dropped 3 bases and J dropped 8 bases, with 10 bases sitting between them. This CDR3 has 12 residues. CDR3 amino acids: CASSFVRYGYTF. Here the CDR3 DNA reads TGTGCCAGCAGTTTCGTCAGGTACGGCTACACCTTC.

This clone was observed once. V usage is TRBV2 and J usage is TRBJ2-7, with TRBD2 as a possible D gene (5 bases). Germline assignment: CDR1 SNHLY and CDR2 FYNNEI. The CDR3 totals 12 residues. Trimming left V 4 bases short and J 6 bases short, with 10 bases between. CDR3 bases: TGTGCCAGCAGTGCGTCGGGGAGCGAGCAGTACTTC. It translates to CASSASGSEQYF.

This clone was detected once. V and J are TRBV27 and TRBJ2-3; no clear D. The germline V gene has CDR1 MNHEY and CDR2 SMNVEV (reference sequence). With 3 bases removed from V and 3 bases from J, the gap between germline ends came to 19 bases. The CDR3 has 17 residues. The CDR3 here is CASSFLGPPIGTDTQYF. The CDR3 DNA reads as TGTGCCAGCAGTTTTCTCGGGCCCCCAATCGGGACAGATACGCAGTATTTT.

V and J are TRBV10-3 and TRBJ1-3; TRBD1 aligns across 8 bases. Germline-derived CDR1 and CDR2 are ENHRY and SYGVKD. With 0 bases clipped from V and 4 bases from J, the junction kept 2 bases outside the gene matches. CDR3 length: 15 amino acids. CDR3 residues: CAISESTGAGNTIYF. CDR3 DNA sequence: TGTGCCATCAGTGAGTCGACAGGGGCGGGAAACACCATATATTTT.

J is TRBJ2-1 and V is TRBV10-1, with TRBD1 identical over 10 bases. The CDR3 contains 13 residues. Germline CDR1 and CDR2: WNHNN and SYGVQD (reference sequence). V was clipped by 6 bases and J by 8 bases; unmatched bases: 4. DNA for the CDR3: TGCGCCAGCAGGGACAGGGGGATATATGAGCAGTTCTTC. It encodes CASRDRGIYEQFF.

The rearrangement uses TRBV7-8 and TRBJ1-5, with 10 bases aligning to TRBD1. V shed 5 bases and J 6 bases; nucleotides not matched to a gene: 7. The CDR3 is 15 residues long. Germline CDR1 SGHVS, CDR2 FQNEAQ. CDR3 protein: CASSQHDRGLQPQHF. Written as DNA, the CDR3 is TGTGCCAGCAGCCAACACGACAGGGGGCTTCAGCCCCAGCATTTT.

V is TRBV6-6 and J is TRBJ2-4; TRBD1 matches at 7 bases. This CDR3 is built from 18 residues. Germline CDR1 and CDR2: MNHNY and SVGAGI (reference sequence). V was clipped by 5 bases and J by 0 bases; unmatched bases: 13. CDR3 in DNA: TGTGCCAGCAGTCCCCGGGACAGCTACATTCTAGCCAAAAACATTCAGTACTTC. Translated: CASSPRDSYILAKNIQYF.

The V and J genes are TRBV5-1 and TRBJ1-2, with 11 nucleotides matching TRBD1. The CDR3 is 14 amino acids. CDR1 is SGHRS and CDR2 is YFSETQ in the germline V gene. J lost 4 bases, V lost 4 bases, and 3 bases had no gene match. The CDR3 bases are TGCGCCAGCAGCCCCGGGACAGGGGGCTATGGCTACACCTTC. This translates into CASSPGTGGYGYTF.